Following are 17 T cell receptor beta chains from one sample sequenced in a study of identical twins. In TCRdb, the 5' RACE reads were re-called with MiXCR into one record per CDR3 protein. The profile covers approximately 630,000 distinct CDR3 sequences, with just over 7% appearing a single time and roughly 1.6% taken by the ten largest. These data were also reused for a study on yellow fever vaccine responses in identical twins.

Material: PBMCs. These receptors came from a woman aged 18-29 years in good health.

This chain links TRBV5-1 with TRBJ2-3; the D is unclear. Germline loops: CDR1 SGHRS, CDR2 YFSETQ. The ends were cut back, 1 base at V and 0 bases at J, with 9 bases in the middle. This CDR3 contains 15 residues. In DNA, the CDR3 is TGCGCCAGCAGCTTGTTGGCCCAAAGCACAGATACGCAGTATTTT. It specifies CASSLLAQSTDTQYF.

The chain is built from TRBV7-9 and TRBJ2-7; the match to TRBD1 covers 7 bases. CDR3 length equals 14 residues. The junction had 6 bases not matched to a gene; V was cut back by 5 bases and J by 2 bases. In germline, CDR1 is SEHNR, CDR2 FQNEAQ (reference sequence). The CDR3 loop reads CASSERTGAYEQYF. CDR3 sequence (DNA): TGTGCCAGCAGCGAGCGGACAGGAGCCTACGAGCAGTACTTC.

The chain carries TRBV7-7 and TRBJ2-5; perhaps TRBD2 as D (6 bases). V gave up 4 bases and J gave up 5 bases, with 17 bases separating them. The CDR3 loop spans 15 amino acids. Germline assignment: CDR1 SSHAT and CDR2 FNYEAQ (reference sequence). The CDR3 here is CASSSLGTSRETQYF. For the CDR3, the DNA is TGTGCCAGCAGCTCGCTGGGGACTTCGCGCGAGACCCAGTACTTC. Based on the CDR3 plus reference TRBV7-7 and TRBJ2-5, the full variable domain is GAGVSQSPRYKVTKRGQDVTLRCDPISSHATLYWYQQALGQGPEFLTYFNYEAQPDKSGLPSDRFSAERPEGSISTLTIQRTEQRDSAMYRCASSSLGTSRETQYFGPGTRLLVL.

The chain carries TRBV20-1 and TRBJ2-1; a weak D match, TRBD2 (7 bases). The CDR3 contains 16 residues. The ends were cut back, 3 bases at V and 6 bases at J, with 21 bases in the middle. Germline V CDR1 and CDR2: DFQATT, SNEGSKA (reference sequence). In DNA form, the CDR3 reads TGCAGTGCTAGGGGGGGGGCAGTGGTGGGTTCCAATGAGCAGTTCTTC. Residues: CSARGGAVVGSNEQFF.

The genes are TRBV5-1 and TRBJ2-1, with 7 bases that match TRBD1. Trimming at V came to 4 bases and at J to 9 bases, leaving 10 bases not matched to a gene. Germline CDR1 SGHRS, CDR2 YFSETQ. The CDR3 has 14 amino acids. In nucleotides, the CDR3 is TGCGCCAGCAGCCTCCGACAGGGTGTGGGTGAGCAGTTCTTC. This translates into CASSLRQGVGEQFF.

The chain employs TRBV5-5 and TRBJ2-1, with TRBD1 matching 8 bases. J was trimmed by 2 bases and V by 3 bases; bases with no gene match: 1. The CDR3 spans 14 residues. The V gene's germline CDR1 is SGHKS and CDR2 YYEKEE (reference sequence). This chain's CDR3 is CASSSDRAYNEQFF. DNA for the CDR3: TGTGCCAGCAGCTCGGACAGGGCCTACAATGAGCAGTTCTTC. Looking up the rest from reference TRBV5-5 and TRBJ2-1 gives the full variable domain: DAGVTQSPTHLIKTRGQQVTLRCSPISGHKSVSWYQQVLGQGPQFIFQYYEKEERGRGNFPDRFSARQFPNYSSELNVNALLLGDSALYLCASSSDRAYNEQFFGPGTRLTVL.

This clonotype was counted a few times. This chain links TRBV7-3 with TRBJ2-7; 8 positions agree with TRBD1. Germline CDR1 is SGHTA and CDR2 is FQGTGA. This CDR3 region has 14 residues. Losses at the gene ends were 4 bases for V and 5 bases for J; bases not matched to a gene: 7. The CDR3 loop reads CASSSGQGSHEQYF. Written as DNA, the CDR3 is TGTGCCAGCAGCTCTGGACAGGGTTCCCACGAGCAGTACTTC.

This clonotype was counted a few times. The chain employs TRBV5-1 and TRBJ2-5; no clear D. CDR3 length equals 16 residues. Germline V gene lookup returns CDR1 SGHRS and CDR2 YFSETQ. Between the trimmed V and J ends, which lost 6 bases and 5 bases, there was a span of 23 bases. CDR3 sequence (DNA): TGCGCCAGCAACCACGAGTCGTGGTTTATGGGCGAGACCCAGTACTTC. It codes for CASNHESWFMGETQYF.

This clonotype was observed a few times. The rearrangement joins TRBV7-9 to TRBJ1-2; perhaps TRBD1 as D (5 bases). Between the trimmed V and J ends, which lost 4 bases and 7 bases, there was a span of 19 bases. Germline V gene sequence: CDR1 SEHNR, CDR2 FQNEAQ (reference sequence). The CDR3 covers 15 residues. The CDR3 here is CASSSYGAGLLGYTF. CDR3 coding DNA: TGTGCCAGCAGCTCTTACGGTGCAGGGCTTCTTGGCTACACCTTC. Full variable domain (remainder filled in from reference TRBV7-9 and TRBJ1-2): DTGVSQNPRHKITKRGQNVTFRCDPISEHNRLYWYRQTLGQGPEFLTYFQNEAQLEKSRLLSDRFSAERPKGSFSTLEIQRTEQGDSAMYLCASSSYGAGLLGYTFGSGTRLTVV.

Of note for this clonotype: One end of the junction varies from germline; a read error may be responsible. This chain connects TRBV11-2 to TRBJ1-2; no reliable D call. The CDR3 is made up of 15 amino acids. CDR1 is SGHAT, CDR2 FQNNGV, per germline. The CDR3 sequence is CASSLELFGDYGYTF. The CDR3 bases are TGTGCCAGCAGTTTAGAGCTCTTTGGGGACTATGGCTACACCTTC.

The genes are TRBV29-1 and TRBJ1-1; D might be TRBD1 (5 bases). Trimming removed 0 bases at V and 7 bases at J, with 12 bases between. The CDR3 totals 13 residues. CDR1 is SQVTM, CDR2 ANQGSEA, per germline. The CDR3 coding sequence is TGCAGCGTTGAAGATGCAGGGAGGGGTGAAGCTTTCTTT. Translation: CSVEDAGRGEAFF.

This clonotype has a handful of counts. The chain combines TRBV9 with TRBJ2-7, with D maybe TRBD2 (6 bases). Germline V lookup: CDR1 SGDLS, CDR2 YYNGEE. This CDR3 is 16 amino acids long. V was pared by 4 bases and J by 2 bases, with 19 bases between. The CDR3 is CASSPQSPGLTYEQYF. The CDR3 DNA is TGTGCCAGCAGCCCACAGTCACCGGGACTCACCTACGAGCAGTACTTC.

The chain couples TRBV3-1 to TRBJ2-5; D gene unclear. The CDR3 is 13 residues long. Trimming took 0 bases from V and 7 from J, leaving 9 bases between them. Germline lookup yields CDR1 LGHDT and CDR2 YNNKEL (reference sequence). The CDR3 nucleotides are TGTGCCAGCAGCCAAGACCCCAGTTGGACCCAGTACTTC. This translates into CASSQDPSWTQYF.

The chain links TRBV18 to TRBJ2-2; no firm D call. This CDR3 contains 15 residues. CDR1 and CDR2 from the germline V gene are KGHSH and LQKENI. The ends were cut back, 5 bases at V and 0 bases at J, with 10 bases in the middle. CDR3 DNA sequence: TGTGCCAGCTCAAGGGCAGCACCGAACACCGGGGAGCTGTTTTTT. Its translation is CASSRAAPNTGELFF. The full variable domain, in which reference TRBV18 and TRBJ2-2 provide the parts outside the CDR3, is NAGVMQNPRHLVRRRGQEARLRCSPMKGHSHVYWYRQLPEEGLKFMVYLQKENIIDESGMPKERFSAEFPKEGPSILRIQQVVRGDSAAYFCASSRAAPNTGELFFGEGSRLTVL.

Only a few counts were recorded for this clonotype. This sequence joins TRBV7-6 and TRBJ1-1; D is possibly TRBD1 (5 bases). V shed 7 bases and J shed 6 bases, with 18 bases lying between them. The CDR3 has 14 amino acids. The germline V gene encodes CDR1 SGHVS and CDR2 FNYEAQ. In DNA, the CDR3 is TGTGCCAGCAACGGCGGGTGGGGGAGTGCTGAAGCTTTCTTT. Translation gives CASNGGWGSAEAFF.

The sample holds many counts of this clonotype. V usage is TRBV7-9 and J usage is TRBJ1-1, with TRBD1 identical over 8 bases. CDR1 is SEHNR and CDR2 is FQNEAQ in the germline V gene (reference sequence). The CDR3 length is 17 residues. Losses at the gene ends were 3 bases for V and 5 bases for J; bases not matched to a gene: 14. CDR3 sequence reads: CASSFGRARQGLTEAFF. DNA for the CDR3: TGTGCCAGCAGCTTCGGCAGGGCCCGACAGGGGTTGACTGAAGCTTTCTTT.

This clonotype showed up many times. In DNA form, the CDR3 reads TGTGCCATCAGTGCGGGCATCCAAGAGACCCAGTACTTC. As protein: CAISAGIQETQYF. The chain has TRBV10-3 and TRBJ2-5; D is unclear. V lost 4 bases and J 1 base, leaving 7 bases between the germline ends. The CDR3 consists of 13 residues. CDR1 is ENHRY, CDR2 SYGVKD, per germline.